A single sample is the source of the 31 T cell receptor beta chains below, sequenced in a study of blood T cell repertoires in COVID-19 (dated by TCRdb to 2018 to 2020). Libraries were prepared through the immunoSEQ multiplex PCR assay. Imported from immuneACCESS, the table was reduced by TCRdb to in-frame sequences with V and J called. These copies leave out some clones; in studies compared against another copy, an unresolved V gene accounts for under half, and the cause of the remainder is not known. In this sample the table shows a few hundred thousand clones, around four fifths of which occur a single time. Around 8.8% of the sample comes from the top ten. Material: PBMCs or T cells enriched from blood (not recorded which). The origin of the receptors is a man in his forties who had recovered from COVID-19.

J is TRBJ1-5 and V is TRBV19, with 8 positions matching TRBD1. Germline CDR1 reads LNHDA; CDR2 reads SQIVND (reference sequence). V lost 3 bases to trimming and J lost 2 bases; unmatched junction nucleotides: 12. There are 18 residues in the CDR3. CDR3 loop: CASSISYGTGPGNQPQHF. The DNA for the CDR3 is TGTGCCAGTAGTATCTCCTACGGGACAGGACCGGGCAATCAGCCCCAGCATTTT.

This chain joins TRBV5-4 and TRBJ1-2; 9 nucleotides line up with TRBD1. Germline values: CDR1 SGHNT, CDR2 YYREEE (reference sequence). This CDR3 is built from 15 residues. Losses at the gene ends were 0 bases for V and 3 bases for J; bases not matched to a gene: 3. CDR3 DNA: TGTGCCAGCAGCTTGGGACAGGGGGGGTACTATGGCTACACCTTC. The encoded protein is CASSLGQGGYYGYTF.

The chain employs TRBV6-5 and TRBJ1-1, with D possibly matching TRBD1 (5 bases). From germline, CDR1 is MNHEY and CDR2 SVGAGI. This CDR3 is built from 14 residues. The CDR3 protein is CRTDTSGSNTEAFF. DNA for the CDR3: TGTCGCACCGACACTTCAGGGTCTAACACTGAAGCTTTCTTT.

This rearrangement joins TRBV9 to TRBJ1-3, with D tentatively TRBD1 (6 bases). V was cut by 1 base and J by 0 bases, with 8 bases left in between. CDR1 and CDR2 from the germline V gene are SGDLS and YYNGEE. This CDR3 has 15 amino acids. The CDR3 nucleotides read TGTGCCAGCAGCGTAACAGGGAACTCTGGAAACACCATATATTTT. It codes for CASSVTGNSGNTIYF.

The CDR3 loop is CASSPAGYNSPLHF. DNA of the CDR3: TGTGCCAGCTCACCAGCAGGATATAATTCACCCCTCCACTTT. The V gene is TRBV18, the J gene TRBJ1-6; no clear D gene. Trimming left V 2 bases short and J 4 bases short, with 6 bases between. The CDR3 consists of 14 residues. CDR1 and CDR2 (germline): KGHSH, LQKENI.

CDR3 in amino acids: CAWSVRTHINYGYTF. The CDR3 DNA reads as TGTGCCTGGAGTGTCAGGACACATATCAACTATGGCTACACCTTC. This sequence joins TRBV30 and TRBJ1-2; TRBD1 is a possible D gene (5 bases). CDR1 GTSNPN and CDR2 SVGIG come from the germline V gene (reference sequence). Trimming took off 0 bases at V and 2 bases at J, with 13 bases between the two ends. The CDR3 totals 15 residues.

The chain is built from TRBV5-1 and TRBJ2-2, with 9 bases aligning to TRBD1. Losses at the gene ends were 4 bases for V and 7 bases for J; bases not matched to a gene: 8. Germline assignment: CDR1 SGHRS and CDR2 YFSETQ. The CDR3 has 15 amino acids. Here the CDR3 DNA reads TGCGCCAGCAGCCGGACACAGGGGGCGGGCGGGGAGCTGTTTTTT. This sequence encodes CASSRTQGAGGELFF.

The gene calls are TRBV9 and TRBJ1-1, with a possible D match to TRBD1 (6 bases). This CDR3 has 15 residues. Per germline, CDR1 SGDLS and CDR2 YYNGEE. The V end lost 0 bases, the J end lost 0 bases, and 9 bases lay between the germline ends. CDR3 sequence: CASSVGTVMNTEAFF. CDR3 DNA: TGTGCCAGCAGCGTAGGGACAGTAATGAACACTGAAGCTTTCTTT.

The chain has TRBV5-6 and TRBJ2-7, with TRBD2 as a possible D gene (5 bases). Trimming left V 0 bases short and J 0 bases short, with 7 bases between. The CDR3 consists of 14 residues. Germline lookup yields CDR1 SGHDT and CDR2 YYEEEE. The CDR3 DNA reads TGTGCCAGCAGCTTGGGGGCGGGCTCCTACGAGCAGTACTTC. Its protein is CASSLGAGSYEQYF.

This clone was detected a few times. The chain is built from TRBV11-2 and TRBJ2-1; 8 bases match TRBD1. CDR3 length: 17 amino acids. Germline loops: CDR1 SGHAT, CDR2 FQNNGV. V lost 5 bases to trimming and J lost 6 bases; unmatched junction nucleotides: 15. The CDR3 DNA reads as TGTGCCAGCAGCCAGGGGGCAGGGGGCCGAGTCCCCAATGAGCAGTTCTTC. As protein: CASSQGAGGRVPNEQFF.

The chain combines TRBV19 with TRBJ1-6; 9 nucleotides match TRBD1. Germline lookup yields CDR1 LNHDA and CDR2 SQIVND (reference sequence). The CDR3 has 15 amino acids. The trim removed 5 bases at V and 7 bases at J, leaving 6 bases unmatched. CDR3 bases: TGTGCCAGTAGTCTTCGGGACAGGGAGAATTCACCCCTCCACTTT. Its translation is CASSLRDRENSPLHF. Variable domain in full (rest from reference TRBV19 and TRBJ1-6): DGGITQSPKYLFRKEGQNVTLSCEQNLNHDAMYWYRQDPGQGLRLIYYSQIVNDFQKGDIAEGYSVSREKKESFPLTVTSAQKNPTAFYLCASSLRDRENSPLHFGNGTRLTVT.

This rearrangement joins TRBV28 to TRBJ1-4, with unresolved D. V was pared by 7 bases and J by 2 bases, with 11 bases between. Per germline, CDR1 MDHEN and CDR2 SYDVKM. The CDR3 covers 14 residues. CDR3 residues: CASMRGGTNEKLFF. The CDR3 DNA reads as TGTGCCAGCATGCGAGGAGGGACTAATGAAAAACTGTTTTTT.

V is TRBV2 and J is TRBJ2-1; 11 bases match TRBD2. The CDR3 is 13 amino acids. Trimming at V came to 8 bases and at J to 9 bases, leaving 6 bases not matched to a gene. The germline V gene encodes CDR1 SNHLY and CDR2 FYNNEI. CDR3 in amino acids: CASDGTSGREQFF. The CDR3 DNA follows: TGTGCCAGCGACGGGACTAGCGGCCGTGAGCAGTTCTTC.

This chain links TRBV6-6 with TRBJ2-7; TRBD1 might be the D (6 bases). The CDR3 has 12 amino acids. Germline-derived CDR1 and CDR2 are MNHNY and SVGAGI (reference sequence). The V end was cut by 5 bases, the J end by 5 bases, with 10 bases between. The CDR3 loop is CASSPQGNEQYF. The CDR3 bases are TGTGCCAGCAGTCCTCAGGGGAACGAGCAGTACTTC.

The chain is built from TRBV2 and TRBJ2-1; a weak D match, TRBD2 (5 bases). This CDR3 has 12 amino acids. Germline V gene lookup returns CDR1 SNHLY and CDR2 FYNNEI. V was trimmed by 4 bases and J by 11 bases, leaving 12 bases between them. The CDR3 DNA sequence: TGTGCCAGCAGTGCAGTTACGGGGAAGCAGTTCTTC. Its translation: CASSAVTGKQFF.

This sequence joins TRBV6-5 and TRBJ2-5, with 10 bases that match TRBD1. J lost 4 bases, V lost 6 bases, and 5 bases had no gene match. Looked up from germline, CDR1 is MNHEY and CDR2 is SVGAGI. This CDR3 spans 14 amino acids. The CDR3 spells CASSLDRGRETQYF. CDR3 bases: TGTGCCAGCAGCTTGGACAGGGGGAGAGAGACCCAGTACTTC.

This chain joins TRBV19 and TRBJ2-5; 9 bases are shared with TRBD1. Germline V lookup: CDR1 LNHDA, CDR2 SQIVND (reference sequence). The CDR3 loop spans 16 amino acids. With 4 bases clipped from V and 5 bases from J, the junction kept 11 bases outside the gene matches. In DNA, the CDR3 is TGTGCCAGTAGTAAAGGGACAGGGAGAATTGGGGAGACCCAGTACTTC. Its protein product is CASSKGTGRIGETQYF.

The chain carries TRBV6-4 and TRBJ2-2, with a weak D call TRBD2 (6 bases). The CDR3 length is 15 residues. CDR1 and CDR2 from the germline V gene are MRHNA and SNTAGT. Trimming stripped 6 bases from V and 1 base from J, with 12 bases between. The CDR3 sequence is CASSRDFLNTGELFF. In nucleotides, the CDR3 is TGTGCCAGCAGCCGGGACTTTCTGAACACCGGGGAGCTGTTTTTT.

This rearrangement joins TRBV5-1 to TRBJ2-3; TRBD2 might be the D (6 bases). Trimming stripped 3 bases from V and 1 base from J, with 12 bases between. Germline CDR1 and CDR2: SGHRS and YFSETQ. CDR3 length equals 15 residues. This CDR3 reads CASSWLAMGTDTQYF. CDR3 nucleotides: TGCGCCAGCAGCTGGCTAGCGATGGGCACAGATACGCAGTATTTT. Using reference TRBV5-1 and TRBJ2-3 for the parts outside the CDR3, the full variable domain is KAGVTQTPRYLIKTRGQQVTLSCSPISGHRSVSWYQQTPGQGLQFLFEYFSETQRNKGNFPGRFSGRQFSNSRSEMNVSTLELGDSALYLCASSWLAMGTDTQYFGPGTRLTVL.

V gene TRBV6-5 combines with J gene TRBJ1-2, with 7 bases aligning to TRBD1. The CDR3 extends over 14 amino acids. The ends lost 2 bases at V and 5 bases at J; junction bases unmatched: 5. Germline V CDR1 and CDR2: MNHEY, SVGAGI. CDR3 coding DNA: TGTGCCAGCAGTTACACAGGGGAATGGTATGGCTACACCTTC. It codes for CASSYTGEWYGYTF.

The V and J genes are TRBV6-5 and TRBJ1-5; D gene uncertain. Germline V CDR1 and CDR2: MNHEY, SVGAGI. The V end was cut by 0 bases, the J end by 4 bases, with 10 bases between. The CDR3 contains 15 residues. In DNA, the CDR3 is TGTGCCAGCAGTTACTCTACAGCCCGTAATCAGCCCCAGCATTTT. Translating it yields CASSYSTARNQPQHF.

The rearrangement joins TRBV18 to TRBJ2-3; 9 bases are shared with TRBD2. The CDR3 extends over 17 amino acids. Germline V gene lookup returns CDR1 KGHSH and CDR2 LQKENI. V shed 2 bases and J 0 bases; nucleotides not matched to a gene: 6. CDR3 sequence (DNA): TGTGCCAGCTCACCAGTCCCTAGCGGGAAGAGCACAGATACGCAGTATTTT. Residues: CASSPVPSGKSTDTQYF.

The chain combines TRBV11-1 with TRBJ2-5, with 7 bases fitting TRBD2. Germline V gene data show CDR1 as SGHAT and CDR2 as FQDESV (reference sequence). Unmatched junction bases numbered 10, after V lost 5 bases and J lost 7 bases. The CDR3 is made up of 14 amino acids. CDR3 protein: CASSQEAGLVTQYF. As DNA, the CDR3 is TGTGCCAGCAGCCAAGAAGCGGGGTTGGTGACCCAGTACTTC. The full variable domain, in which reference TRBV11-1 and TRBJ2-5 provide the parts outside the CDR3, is EAEVAQSPRYKITEKSQAVAFWCDPISGHATLYWYRQILGQGPELLVQFQDESVVDDSQLPKDRFSAERLKGVDSTLKIQPAELGDSAMYLCASSQEAGLVTQYFGPGTRLLVL.

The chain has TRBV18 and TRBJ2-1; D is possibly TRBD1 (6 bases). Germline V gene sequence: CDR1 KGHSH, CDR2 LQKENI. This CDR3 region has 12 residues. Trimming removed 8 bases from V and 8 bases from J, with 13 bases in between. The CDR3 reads CASAYAGDEQFF. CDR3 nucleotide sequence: TGTGCCAGCGCTTACGCAGGGGATGAGCAGTTCTTC.

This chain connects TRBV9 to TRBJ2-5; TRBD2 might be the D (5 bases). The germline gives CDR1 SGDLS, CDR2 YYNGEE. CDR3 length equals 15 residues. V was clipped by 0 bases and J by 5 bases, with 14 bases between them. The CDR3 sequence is CASSVVASGGETQYF. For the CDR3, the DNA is TGTGCCAGCAGCGTAGTGGCCTCCGGCGGGGAGACCCAGTACTTC.

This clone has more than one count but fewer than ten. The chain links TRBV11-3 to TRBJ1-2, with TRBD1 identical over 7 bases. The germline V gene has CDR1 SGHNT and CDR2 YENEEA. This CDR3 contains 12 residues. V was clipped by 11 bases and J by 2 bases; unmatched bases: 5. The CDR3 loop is CAATGQNYGYTF. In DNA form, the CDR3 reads TGTGCCGCTACGGGACAGAACTATGGCTACACCTTC.

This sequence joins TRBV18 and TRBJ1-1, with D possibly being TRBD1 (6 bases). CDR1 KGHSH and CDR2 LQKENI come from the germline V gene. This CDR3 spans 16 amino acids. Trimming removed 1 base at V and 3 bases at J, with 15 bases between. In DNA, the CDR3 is TGTGCCAGCTCACCACTTTCCGGGACATTGGACACTGAAGCTTTCTTT. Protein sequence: CASSPLSGTLDTEAFF.

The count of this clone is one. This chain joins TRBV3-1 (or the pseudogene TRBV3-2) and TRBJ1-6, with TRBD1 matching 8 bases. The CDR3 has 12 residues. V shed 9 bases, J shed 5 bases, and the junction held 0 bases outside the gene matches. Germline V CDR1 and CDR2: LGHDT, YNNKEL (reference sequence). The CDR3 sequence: CARQGDNSPLHF. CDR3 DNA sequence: TGTGCCAGACAGGGGGATAATTCACCCCTCCACTTT.

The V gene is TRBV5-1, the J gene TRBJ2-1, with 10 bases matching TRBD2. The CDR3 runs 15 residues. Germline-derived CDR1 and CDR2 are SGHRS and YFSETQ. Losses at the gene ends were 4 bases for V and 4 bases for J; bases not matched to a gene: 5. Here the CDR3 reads CASSPTSGMYNEQFF. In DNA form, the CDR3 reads TGCGCCAGCAGCCCCACTAGCGGGATGTACAATGAGCAGTTCTTC.

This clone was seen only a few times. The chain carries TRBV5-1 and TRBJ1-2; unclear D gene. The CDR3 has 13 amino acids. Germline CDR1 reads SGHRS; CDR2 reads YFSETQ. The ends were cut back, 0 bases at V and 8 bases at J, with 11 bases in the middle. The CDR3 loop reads CASSLDEGDGYTF. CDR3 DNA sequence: TGCGCCAGCAGCTTGGATGAGGGCGACGGCTACACCTTC.

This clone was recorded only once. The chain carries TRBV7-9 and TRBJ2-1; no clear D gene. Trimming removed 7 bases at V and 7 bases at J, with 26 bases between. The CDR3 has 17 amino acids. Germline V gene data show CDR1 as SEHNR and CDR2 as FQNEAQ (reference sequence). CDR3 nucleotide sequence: TGTGCCAGCACCCGTGGGCAGGTTCCGCTCGGTTGGAATGAGCAGTTCTTC. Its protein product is CASTRGQVPLGWNEQFF.